This T cell receptor beta chain appears in the sequencing data of a study of CD4 T cells in relation to SARS-CoV-2 and coronaviruses. A remark on this clone: The target antigen is unknown.

Assay: immunoSEQ multiplex PCR; the TCRdb copy retains only in-frame clones and omits some. This sample has some 23,000 clones, with about 81% found just once. Unexposed donor CD4+ T cells date from 2011-2018, before the COVID-19 pandemic. Isolation of CD4+ T cells took place after 10 days in culture. The sample was CD4+ T cells from PBMCs, cultured in vitro. The receptor comes from a human donor in good health.

CDR3 amino acids: CASRVRDRELYEQYF. In DNA, the CDR3 is TGTGCCAGCAGGGTCAGGGACAGGGAACTCTACGAGCAGTACTTC. This rearrangement joins TRBV6-5 to TRBJ2-7; 9 bases match TRBD1. V trimming: 6 bases; J trimming: 3 bases; junction bases outside the gene matches: 9. The CDR3 length is 15 residues. Germline values: CDR1 MNHEY, CDR2 SVGAGI.